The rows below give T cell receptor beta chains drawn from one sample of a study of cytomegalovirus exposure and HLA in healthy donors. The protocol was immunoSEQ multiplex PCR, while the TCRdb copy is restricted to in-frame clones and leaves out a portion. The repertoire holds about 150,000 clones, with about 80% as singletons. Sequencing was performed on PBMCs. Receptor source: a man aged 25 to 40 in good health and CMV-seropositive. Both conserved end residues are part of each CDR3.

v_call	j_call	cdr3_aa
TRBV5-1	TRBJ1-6	CASRAGTGIGSYNSPLHF
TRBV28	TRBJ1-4	CASLRTENEKLFF
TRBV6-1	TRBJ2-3	CASSDIIAGDTTDTQYF
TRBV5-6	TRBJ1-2	CASSLTGTQVNTF
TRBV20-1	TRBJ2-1	CSATSGTEFF
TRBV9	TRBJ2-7	CASSVERDLHRGQYF
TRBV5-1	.	CASSLGVSYEQYF
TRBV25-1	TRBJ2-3	CASSEPGPGWDTQYF
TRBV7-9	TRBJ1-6	CVLSRDTPNSPLHF
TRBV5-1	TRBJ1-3	CASSLDPRGDRNTIYF
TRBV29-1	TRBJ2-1	CCTGTAYNEQFF
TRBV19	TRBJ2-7	CASSIVGRTYEQYF
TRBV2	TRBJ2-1	CASGRESEQFF
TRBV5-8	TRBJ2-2	CASTPRQETGELFF
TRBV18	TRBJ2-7	CASSPRIGTSSSYEQYF
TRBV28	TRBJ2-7	CASREEYEQYF
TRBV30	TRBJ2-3	CAWSLGGSRSDTQYF
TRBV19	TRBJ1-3	CASRISPQAGSGNTIYF
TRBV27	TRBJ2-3	CASSLYRASGVLTDTQYF
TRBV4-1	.	CASSRGGGQGAYEQYF
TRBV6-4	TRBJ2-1	CASSPSGGAGNEQFF
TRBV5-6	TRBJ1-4	CASATNQGNEKLFF
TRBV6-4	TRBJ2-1	CASRRDSSYNEQFF
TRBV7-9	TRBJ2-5	CASSLATVGTQYF
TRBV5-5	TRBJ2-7	CASSPRWGQGYNEQYF
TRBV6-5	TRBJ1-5	CASSYNRERQPQHF